Detailed here is one T cell receptor beta chain. In this sample, this clone turned up a few times. Its antigen remains unidentified. No per-base quality is available; no much larger clone lies one base away. The sample's time point, from its label and the paper: baseline before first vaccination. Vaccinee samples were obtained from the UK trials COV001 and COV002, which included a single-blind randomized controlled phase 2/3 trial of AZD1222 (ChAdOx1 nCoV-19) in healthy adults. For TCRbeta chain sequencing, PBMC samples from trial participants were taken at day 0 and at day 28 after the second dose. For CDR1 and CDR2, the germline V gene (reference sequence) lists DFQATT and SNEGSKA. Cut back by 3 bases and 2 bases, the V and J ends lie 17 bases apart. The CDR3 spans 15 residues, from the cysteine through the phenylalanine. Only the CDR3 DNA stays, 45 bases, in frame from base 1. This entry belongs to a study of T cell responses to AZD1222 COVID-19 vaccine listed by TCRdb under 2021. For the wider study: AZD1222 recipients whose second dose came at about 4 weeks and those whose second dose came at about 12 weeks were combined into one group, since spike-specific TCR depth and breadth did not differ between the two schedules. TCR sequencing covered 230 or so trial participants: 207 given two doses of AZD1222 and around 26 given two doses of MenACWY control vaccine. Trial participants were enrolled by age into subgroups of 18-55, 56-69 and 70-plus years, and roughly 160, 29 and 62 TCR-sequenced participants, respectively, were included in these subgroups. On the study overall, not on this receptor specifically: Because no samples from the day 14 peak response were available, repertoires could be characterized only after the peak T cell response. In the small 56-69-year group, the increase in depth fell short of significance, most likely because of low power. Conclusions about previously exposed vaccinees were limited because only six AZD1222 recipients were SARS-CoV-2 seropositive at baseline. Epitopes outside the regions mutated in the B.1.351 and B.1.1.7 variants were reportedly recognized by nearly half of the unique spike-specific TCRs. After two AZD1222 doses, spike-specific TCR breadth and depth were significantly higher than at day 0 and than in MenACWY recipients. Participants were mostly white British, with more females than males. The authors suggested clonal diversity may have been underestimated. Vaccine-associated CD4 TCRs spanned the whole spike protein, with dominant responses in regions 160-218 and 743-854.

The CDR3 regions of human TCRbeta chains were analyzed by immunosequencing. In the source study's methods: TCRs in the repertoires were compared against a reference library of SARS-CoV-2-specific TCRs that had been generated with the MIRA antigen-specificity platform. Breadth was defined as the fraction of unique TCRs that were SARS-CoV-2-associated, and depth was defined as the fraction of total T cells that were SARS-CoV-2-associated. Using the MIRA data, each spike-specific TCR was mapped to the spike region that the TCR reacts to and placed in a CD4 or CD8 class. Log10-transformed breadth and depth values were compared by one-way ANOVA with Sidak's multiple comparisons tests. As stored in TCRdb, this immuneACCESS dataset retains in-frame rearrangements with V and J assigned. A fraction of the clones does not appear; measured against another copy, unresolved V genes explain less than half of the discrepancy, and the remainder lacks a known reason. V, J and clone size are taken as reported in that table, and D and trimming were inferred from the DNA itself. Here the sample has 150,000 to 200,000 clones; approximately 94% occur a single time. The top ten clones comprise about 9.3% of the sample.

The chain couples TRBV20-1 to TRBJ2-7; TRBD2 is a possible D gene, resting on 5 matching bases. Sample: peripheral blood, taken on day 0 of AZD1222 vaccination. The TCR sequence derives from an adult in good health. The sequenced DNA is TGCAGTGCTAGTGGGCCAAGCGGAAATACCTACGAGCAGTACTTC. It specifies CSASGPSGNTYEQYF.